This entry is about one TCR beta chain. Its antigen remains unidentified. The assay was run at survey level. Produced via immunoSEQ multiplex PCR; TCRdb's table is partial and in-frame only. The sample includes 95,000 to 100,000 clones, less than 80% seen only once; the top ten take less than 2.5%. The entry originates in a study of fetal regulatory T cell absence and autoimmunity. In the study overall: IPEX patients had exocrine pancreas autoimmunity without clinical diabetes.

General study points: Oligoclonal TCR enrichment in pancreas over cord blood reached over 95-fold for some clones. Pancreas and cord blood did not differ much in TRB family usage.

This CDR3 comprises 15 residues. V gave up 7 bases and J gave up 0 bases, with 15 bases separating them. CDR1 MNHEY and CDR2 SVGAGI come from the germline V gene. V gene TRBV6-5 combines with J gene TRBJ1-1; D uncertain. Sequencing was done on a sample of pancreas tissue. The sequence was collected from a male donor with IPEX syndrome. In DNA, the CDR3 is TGTGCCAGCACTAAAGGGCAGTACATGAACACTGAAGCTTTCTTT. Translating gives CASTKGQYMNTEAFF.